This TCR beta chain was captured by sequencing in a study of blood T cells in healthy people across ages. Donors gave approximately 9.9 milliliters of peripheral blood apiece. Overall study results and limits: Researchers deemed the diversity estimates from one million T cells underestimates.

Turning to this clonotype: The antigen remains unidentified.

A sample-barcoded 5' primer and a J-beta primer mix were used in a second PCR of about 7 to 12 cycles. Every cDNA molecule bore a tag from a template-switch adaptor containing 12 random nucleotides. Any given sample supplied a minimum of 3 million CDR3-containing paired-end reads. TCRdb analysed the 5' RACE reads with MiXCR anew, one entry per CDR3 protein. The data show roughly 720,000 distinct CDR3 sequences, about 55% seen once. The specimen was blood. The receptor was derived from a man of 80 years or more in good health.

For the CDR3, the DNA is TGTGCCAGCAGCTTAGTCCTCTCTACTAGCGGAGGTTCCTACGAGCAGTACTTC. This codes for CASSLVLSTSGGSYEQYF. The V and J genes are TRBV7-6 and TRBJ2-7; 8 nucleotides line up with TRBD2. V shed 1 base and J 1 base; nucleotides not matched to a gene: 12. Germline V lookup: CDR1 SGHVS, CDR2 FNYEAQ. This CDR3 comprises 18 residues. Based on the CDR3 plus reference TRBV7-6 and TRBJ2-7, the full variable domain is GAGVSQSPRYKVTKRGQDVALRCDPISGHVSLYWYRQALGQGPEFLTYFNYEAQQDKSGLPNDRFSAERPEGSISTLTIQRTEQRDSAMYRCASSLVLSTSGGSYEQYFGPGTRLTVT.